The 8 T cell receptor beta chains listed next were all sequenced from one sample in a study of T cell clonality in common variable immunodeficiency. The table came from immunoSEQ multiplex PCR; TCRdb's copy has only in-frame clones and leaves some out. The sample includes some 44,000 clones, none of them occurring once. Sequenced: peripheral blood mononuclear cells. Receptor source: a person aged 18 to 70 in good health.

In this sample, this clone turned up many times. The read terminates 3 residues ahead of where the CDR3 ends, so the germline J gene completes it. The chain recombines TRBV29-1 with TRBJ2-1, with 10 bases lining up with TRBD2. This CDR3 is 13 amino acids long. The trim removed 6 bases at V and 7 bases at J, leaving 6 bases unmatched. Germline lookup yields CDR1 SQVTM and CDR2 ANQGSEA. CDR3 sequence reads: CSVRAGGHNEQFF. The covered CDR3 bases are TGCAGCGTCCGAGCGGGAGGGCATAATGAG.

A note on this clone: Coverage ceases 3 residues before the CDR3 finishes, and the germline J gene fills in the end. V is TRBV7-2 and J is TRBJ2-5; 10 bases agree with TRBD1. J lost 5 bases, V lost 5 bases, and 5 bases had no gene match. The germline CDR1 and CDR2 sequences are SGHTA and FQGNSA. This CDR3 region has 14 residues. The CDR3 reads CASSRDRGSETQYF. The CDR3 DNA, read in part, is TGTGCCAGCAGCAGGGACAGGGGTTCGGAGACC.

In its sample, this clone was seen many times. The read halts 3 residues ahead of the CDR3 end, with the missing end drawn from the germline J gene. The sample has other DNA sequences that encode this CDR3 too. This sequence joins TRBV20-1 and TRBJ2-7, with D possibly matching TRBD1 (5 bases). The CDR3 spans 13 residues. V dropped 1 base and J dropped 0 bases, with 7 bases sitting between them. From germline, CDR1 is DFQATT and CDR2 SNEGSKA (reference sequence). The CDR3: CSARGGYSYEQYF. The sequenced part of the CDR3 DNA is TGCAGTGCTAGAGGGGGCTACTCCTACGAG.

This clone appeared many times. The DNA ends 3 residues before the CDR3 does, and the rest of the CDR3 is filled in from the germline J gene. This chain links TRBV5-4 with TRBJ2-3; 13 nucleotides line up with TRBD2. This CDR3 is 15 amino acids long. Unmatched junction bases numbered 4, after V lost 4 bases and J lost 5 bases. Per germline, CDR1 SGHNT and CDR2 YYREEE (reference sequence). The DNA read from the CDR3 is TGTGCCAGCAGCCCGGGACTAGCGGGGATAGATACG. Its translation is CASSPGLAGIDT. The CDR3 as a whole reads CASSPGLAGIDTQYF.

This clone was counted many times. The read stops 3 residues short of the end of the CDR3; the missing end is completed from the germline J gene. This chain links TRBV23-1 with TRBJ1-4, with TRBD1 as a possible D gene (6 bases). Being an ORF, TRBV23-1 has a function that is uncertain. The V end lost 0 bases, the J end lost 4 bases, and 15 bases lay between the germline ends. The CDR3 extends over 17 amino acids. The DNA read from the CDR3 is TGCGCCAGCAGTCAATCGGGACATTCTGGAGGTAATGAAAAA. As protein: CASSQSGHSGGNEK. The CDR3 reads in full as CASSQSGHSGGNEKLFF.

The sample holds many counts of this clone. The CDR3 goes on 3 residues after the read ends, and that part is filled in from the germline J gene. This sequence joins TRBV16 and TRBJ1-2; 7 positions match TRBD1. V trimming: 6 bases; J trimming: 4 bases; junction bases outside the gene matches: 8. Germline loops: CDR1 KGHSY, CDR2 FQNENV. The CDR3 contains 14 residues. This CDR3 is CASRGTAMGYGYTF. The DNA read from the CDR3 is TGTGCCAGCAGGGGGACAGCCATGGGCTATGGC. Combining the CDR3 with reference TRBV16 and TRBJ1-2 gives the whole variable domain GEEVAQTPKHLVRGEGQKAKLYCAPIKGHSYVFWYQQVLKNEFKFLISFQNENVFDETGMPKERFSAKCLPNSPCSLEIQATKLEDSAVYFCASRGTAMGYGYTFGSGTRLTVV.

The table lists this clone with many counts. Read coverage stops 3 residues before the CDR3 terminus; the germline J gene supplies the remainder. The gene calls are TRBV28 and TRBJ1-2; the D gene is possibly TRBD1 (6 bases). Germline CDR1 MDHEN, CDR2 SYDVKM. The CDR3 contains 12 residues. The part of the CDR3 DNA that was read is TGTGCCAGCAGTACGGACAGATGGGGC. Residues: CASSTDRWG. The complete CDR3 sequence is CASSTDRWGYTF.

This clone was seen repeatedly, ten times or more. The CDR3 is cut off 3 residues early in the read; its end comes from the germline J gene. The rearrangement joins TRBV6-1 to TRBJ1-3; D may be TRBD1 (6 bases). The CDR3 sequence is 15 residues long. V lost 3 bases and J lost 2, with 11 bases in between. Germline V CDR1 and CDR2: MNHNS, SASEGT. The sequenced part of the CDR3 DNA is TGTGCCAGCAGTGATGTACAGGGTGCTGGAAACACC. Amino acid sequence: CASSDVQGAGNT. The whole CDR3 protein reads CASSDVQGAGNTIYF.